The TCR beta chain under discussion was sequenced for a study of T cells in Graves' hyperthyroidism and ophthalmopathy (dated by TCRdb to the late 2010s). Background on the whole study: Peripheral blood was sampled at the time of initial diagnosis, prior to any treatment. Prospective prediction of ophthalmopathy was tested in an independent validation cohort consisting of 18 to 20 hyperthyroidism patients and around 16 patients who later progressed to ophthalmopathy. The 90 to 100 discovery patients were randomly divided into training and test sets at a 7:3 ratio. In about six Graves' hyperthyroidism patients, the study also compared T-cell repertoires from thyroid tissue with T-cell repertoires from blood. To identify TCR V-J signatures that set the groups apart, the researchers used a discovery cohort of roughly 100 patients, made up of approximately 43 with Graves' ophthalmopathy and 57 with stable Graves' hyperthyroidism. TCR Vbeta CDR3 sequencing of approximately 140 peripheral blood samples (43 ophthalmopathy, about 80 hyperthyroidism and some 17 progressor patients) is reported in the paper. Once sampling was done, hyperthyroidism patients were given methimazole at a starting dose of 30 mg daily, whereas ophthalmopathy patients were given high-dose intravenous methylprednisolone.

Hyperthyroidism patients were newly diagnosed, had a disease duration of under 2 months, and were aged 18 to 65 years. Any patient with an uncontrolled infection, another autoimmune disease, pregnancy or lactation was excluded. Diagnoses relied on clinical symptoms, serum thyroxine and TRAb, thyroid ultrasound and orbital computed tomography. Blood from progressor patients was collected at the time of first diagnosis with hyperthyroidism, before any ophthalmopathy symptoms had appeared. Ficoll-Paque density gradient centrifugation was used to isolate PBMCs from 9.5 to 10 ml of fresh peripheral blood. Progressor patients were first diagnosed with Graves' hyperthyroidism and then developed ophthalmopathy during follow-up. Total RNA was extracted using Trizol reagent, and RNA quality was assessed on an Agilent 2100 Bioanalyzer. The TCR beta CDR3 regions were amplified from the RNA transcripts. The TCR CDR3 was subjected to a first round of RT-PCR using the HTBI primer set and the Qiagen OneStep RT-PCR kit. Libraries were constructed in a second round of multiplex PCR, after which size selection and purification were carried out. Libraries were sequenced paired-end with 100 bp reads on an Illumina HiSeq2000. As for how the authors treated the data: SOAPnuke was used to process the raw data, with reads discarded if the reads contained adapters or uncalled bases, had a mean Phred below 15, or lacked an exact constant-primer or identifier match. High-quality paired reads were merged using COPE v1.2.5, and each unique nucleotide sequence was defined as a clonotype. MiTCR v1.1 was used to align the clonotypes against IMGT TRBV, TRBD and TRBJ reference segments. Only V-J combinations with frequency above 0.0001, covering roughly 99% of repertoires, were analysed. A TCS score was defined as the ratio of F50 (clonal expansion) to E x V (chaos), with BLOSUM62-based TCRdist applied between CDR3 peptides within each V-J. Welch's t-statistics and random forest reduced 500 to 650 V-J features to 13, which were used in a naive Bayes classifier (R e1071). The public reads were reprocessed in TCRdb via fastp at Q25 and MiXCR, keeping in-frame beta chains. Under each unique CDR3 protein, matching rows form one entry showing the most common genes and DNA. TCRdb, not the original authors, processed these V and J calls. Here the sample has 370,000 or so distinct CDR3 sequences; about 15% occur a single time. 28% of the sample is taken by the ten largest.

The full study reports these points: No statistical method was used to fix the sample size in advance, and group allocation was not hidden from the investigators. In validation, the model predicted progression to ophthalmopathy with around 71% sensitivity and 72.22% specificity, a median of around six months before onset. Blood samples also contained most of the expanded thyroid clonotypes (frequency above 0.001), which suggests that blood repertoires may reflect thyroid immune responses. A model built on a 13 V-J signature distinguished ophthalmopathy from stable hyperthyroidism, reaching roughly 88% sensitivity and under 84% specificity in cross-validation and 80%/75% in testing.

There are many counts of this clonotype. No antigen is known for it. No base qualities exist here, and no much larger clone lies one base off it. The CDR3 runs 14 residues from the cysteine to the phenylalanine. Only the CDR3 portion is preserved as DNA: 42 bases, with reading frame beginning at the first base. From V the trimming removes 3 bases and from J it removes 6 bases, while the gene matches leave 5 bases of the junction unaccounted for. From a lookup of the germline V gene, CDR1 and CDR2 are ENHRY and SYGVKD. The source material was blood. The chain was built from TRBV10-3 and TRBJ2-3; TRBD2 agrees with 8 junctional bases. The clonotype originates from a woman between 18 and 29 years old with Graves' hyperthyroidism that later progressed to Graves' ophthalmopathy. The DNA is as follows: TGTGCCATCAGTGAACGGGAGGGCCCGGATACGCAGTATTTT. Translated, it gives CAISEREGPDTQYF.